This T cell receptor beta chain was sequenced during a study of T cells in localized non-small cell lung cancer. Study results and caveats: Appearing in adjacent lung were a median about 50 of the top 100 tumor clones. There was higher T cell clonality in uninvolved adjacent lung than in tumor, and it was highest there. Higher blood T cell density went with longer overall survival.

Repertoires were generated with immunoSEQ multiplex PCR, while TCRdb's copy carries only in-frame clones and drops some. This table has tens of thousands of clones, more than 70% appearing once. Germline V gene lookup returns CDR1 SGHAT and CDR2 FQDESV (reference sequence). V dropped 5 bases and J dropped 4; count of bases not matched to a gene: 9. The CDR3 runs to 15 residues. Of note for this clone: Antigen specificity is unknown.

The chain is built from TRBV11-1 and TRBJ1-1; 8 nucleotides line up with TRBD1. Source: peripheral blood, taken before any cancer treatment. This TCR was sampled from a woman between 35 and 70 years old with stage I squamous cell lung carcinoma. The chain's CDR3 is CASSHLGDRSTEAFF. In DNA, the CDR3 is TGTGCCAGCAGCCATTTGGGGGACAGGAGCACTGAAGCTTTCTTT.